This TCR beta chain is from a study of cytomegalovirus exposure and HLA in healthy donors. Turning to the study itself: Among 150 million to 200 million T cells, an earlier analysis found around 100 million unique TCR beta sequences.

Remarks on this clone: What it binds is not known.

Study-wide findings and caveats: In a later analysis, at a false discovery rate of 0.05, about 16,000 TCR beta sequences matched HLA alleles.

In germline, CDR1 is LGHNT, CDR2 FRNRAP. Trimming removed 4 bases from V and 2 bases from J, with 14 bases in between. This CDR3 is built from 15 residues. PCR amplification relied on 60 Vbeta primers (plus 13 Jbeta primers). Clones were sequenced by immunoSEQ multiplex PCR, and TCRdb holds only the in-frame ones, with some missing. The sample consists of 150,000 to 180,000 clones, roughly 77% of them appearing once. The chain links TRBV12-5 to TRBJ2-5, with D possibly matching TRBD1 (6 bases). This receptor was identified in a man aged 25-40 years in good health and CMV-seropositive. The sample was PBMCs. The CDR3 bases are TGTGCTAGTGGTTCTCCCGCAGGGGCTCAAGAGACCCAGTACTTC. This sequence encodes CASGSPAGAQETQYF.